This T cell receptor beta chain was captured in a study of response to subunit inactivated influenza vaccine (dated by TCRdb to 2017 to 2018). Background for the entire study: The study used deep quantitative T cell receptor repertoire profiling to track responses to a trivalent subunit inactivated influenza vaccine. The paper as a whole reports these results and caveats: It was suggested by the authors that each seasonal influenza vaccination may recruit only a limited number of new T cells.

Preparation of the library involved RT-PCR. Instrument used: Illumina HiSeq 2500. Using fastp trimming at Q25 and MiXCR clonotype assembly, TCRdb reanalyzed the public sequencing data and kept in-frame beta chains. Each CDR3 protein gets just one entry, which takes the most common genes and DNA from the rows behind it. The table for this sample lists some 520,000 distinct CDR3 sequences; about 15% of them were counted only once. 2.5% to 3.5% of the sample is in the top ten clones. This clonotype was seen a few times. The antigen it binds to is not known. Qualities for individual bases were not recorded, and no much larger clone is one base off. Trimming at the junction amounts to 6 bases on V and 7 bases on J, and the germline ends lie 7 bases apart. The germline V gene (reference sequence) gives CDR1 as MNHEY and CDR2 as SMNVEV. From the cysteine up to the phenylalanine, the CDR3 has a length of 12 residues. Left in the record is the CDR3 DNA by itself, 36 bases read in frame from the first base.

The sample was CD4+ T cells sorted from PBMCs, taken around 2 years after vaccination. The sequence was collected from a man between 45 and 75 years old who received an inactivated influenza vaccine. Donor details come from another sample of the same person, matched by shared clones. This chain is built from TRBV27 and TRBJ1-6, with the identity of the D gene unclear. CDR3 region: CASRVTNSPLHF. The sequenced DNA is TGTGCCAGCAGGGTCACCAATTCACCCCTCCACTTT.